This T cell receptor (beta chain) comes out of a study of blood T cell repertoires in COVID-19. In germline, CDR1 is SGHTA, CDR2 FQGTGA. The junction had 2 bases not matched to a gene; V was cut back by 3 bases and J by 4 bases. The CDR3 covers 13 residues. TCRdb's table, derived via immunoSEQ multiplex PCR, lists solely in-frame clones and lacks some. Here the sample spans about 160,000 clones, roughly 85% being singletons. This TCR derives from a woman of 80 years or more with active or convalescent COVID-19. The chain carries TRBV7-3 and TRBJ1-1, with 7 bases aligning to TRBD1. Sequenced material: peripheral blood. CDR3 DNA: TGTGCCAGCAGCTTGGGACAGACCACTGAAGCTTTCTTT. It translates to CASSLGQTTEAFF.